Presented here are 25 T cell receptor beta chains from one specimen sequenced in a study of CD4 T cells in relation to SARS-CoV-2 and coronaviruses. Assay used: immunoSEQ multiplex PCR; TCRdb lists only in-frame clones, some missing. The table shows roughly 30,000 clones, with around 78% occurring only once. For these TCRs, the target antigens are not known. Before the COVID-19 pandemic, during about 2011-2019, CD4+ T cells were taken from unexposed donors. CD4+ T cells were isolated from the cells after more than nine days of culture. The material sequenced was CD4+ T cells from PBMCs, cultured in vitro. These receptors came from a human donor in good health.

This chain connects TRBV19 to TRBJ2-3, with D possibly TRBD2 on 6 matching bases. This CDR3 is built from 14 residues. Trimming left V 5 bases short and J 0 bases short, with 9 bases between. Germline V lookup: CDR1 LNHDA, CDR2 SQIVND (reference sequence). CDR3 in DNA: TGTGCCAGTAGTTTTAGCGGAAGCACAGATACGCAGTATTTT. Translated, it gives CASSFSGSTDTQYF.

The chain uses TRBV6-2 or TRBV6-3 and TRBJ1-1, with D possibly matching TRBD1 (6 bases). The CDR3 is 14 residues long. CDR1 is MNHEY, CDR2 SVGEGT, per germline. Trimming shortened V by 2 bases and J by 6 bases, and 13 bases separated the two germline ends. Written as DNA, the CDR3 is TGTGCCAGCAGTTACGGGGGGCGGAGGGCTGAAGCTTTCTTT. Its protein product is CASSYGGRRAEAFF.

V gene TRBV4-1 combines with J gene TRBJ2-7; 10 bases line up with TRBD1. Looked up from germline, CDR1 is MGHRA and CDR2 is YSYEKL. The CDR3 has 14 amino acids. The ends lost 3 bases at V and 5 bases at J; junction bases unmatched: 4. CDR3 sequence (DNA): TGCGCCAGCAGCCACCCGGGACAGGGGCACGAGCAGTACTTC. Amino acid sequence: CASSHPGQGHEQYF.

This clone has a single count. The V call is TRBV5-6, the J call TRBJ2-7; D may correspond to TRBD1 or TRBD2 (6 bases each). There are 12 residues in the CDR3. Germline CDR1 SGHDT, CDR2 YYEEEE. V was shortened by 4 bases and J by 4 bases, with 9 bases between the two germline ends. The CDR3 DNA sequence: TGTGCCAGCAGCGCGGGACATTACGAGCAGTACTTC. Its protein is CASSAGHYEQYF. The whole variable domain, remainder taken from reference TRBV5-6 and TRBJ2-7, is DAGVTQSPTHLIKTRGQQVTLRCSPKSGHDTVSWYQQALGQGPQFIFQYYEEEERQRGNFPDRFSGHQFPNYSSELNVNALLLGDSALYLCASSAGHYEQYFGPGTRLTVT.

V usage is TRBV5-1 and J usage is TRBJ2-1; TRBD1 matches at 7 bases. The length of the CDR3 is 13 residues. Unmatched junction bases numbered 4, after V lost 4 bases and J lost 6 bases. Germline V CDR1 and CDR2: SGHRS, YFSETQ. CDR3 nucleotide sequence: TGCGCCAGCAGCGAGGGGGCGCGCAATGAGCAGTTCTTC. Protein product: CASSEGARNEQFF.

V is TRBV30 and J is TRBJ2-5; 10 positions match TRBD2. This CDR3 is built from 17 residues. Germline V gene sequence: CDR1 GTSNPN, CDR2 SVGIG (reference sequence). V was pared by 1 base and J by 0 bases, with 8 bases of the junction left unmatched. CDR3 in amino acids: CAWSEASGSQYQETQYF. For the CDR3, the DNA is TGTGCCTGGAGTGAGGCTAGCGGGAGTCAGTACCAAGAGACCCAGTACTTC.

The chain recombines TRBV7-3 with TRBJ2-3; 7 positions agree with TRBD1. The J segment lost 6 bases and the V segment lost 5 bases, leaving 5 bases of the junction unmatched. CDR3 length equals 13 residues. Germline V lookup: CDR1 SGHTA, CDR2 FQGTGA. Written as DNA, the CDR3 is TGTGCCAGCAGCACGAGGACAGGCGATACGCAGTATTTT. Translation gives CASSTRTGDTQYF.

This chain uses TRBV5-1 with TRBJ2-7; D remains ambiguous. Trimming took 0 bases from V and 5 from J, leaving 6 bases between them. Per germline, CDR1 SGHRS and CDR2 YFSETQ. The CDR3 spans 12 residues. CDR3 nucleotides: TGCGCCAGCAGCTTGGAAGGTCACGAGCAGTACTTC. This translates into CASSLEGHEQYF.

V is TRBV7-9 and J is TRBJ2-1, with TRBD1 matching over 9 bases. The CDR3 runs to 15 residues. Germline CDR1 and CDR2: SEHNR and FQNEAQ (reference sequence). CDR3 amino acids: CATDRGARTYNEQFF. CDR3 in DNA: TGTGCTACTGACAGGGGGGCACGGACCTACAATGAGCAGTTCTTC.

V usage is TRBV19 and J usage is TRBJ2-3; D may be TRBD1 (5 bases). The CDR3 has 12 residues. Deletions cut 11 bases from V and 4 bases from J, with 13 bases between. Germline V lookup: CDR1 LNHDA, CDR2 SQIVND (reference sequence). The CDR3 here is CAPPQGADTQYF. Written as DNA, the CDR3 is TGTGCCCCACCCCAGGGCGCAGATACGCAGTATTTT.

The chain joins TRBV5-1 to TRBJ2-7; 9 nucleotides line up with TRBD1. Germline CDR1 is SGHRS and CDR2 is YFSETQ. The CDR3 covers 15 residues. V was clipped by 4 bases and J by 2 bases; unmatched bases: 7. CDR3 bases: TGCGCCAGCAGCCCCTCGACAGGGGGGCCCTACGAGCAGTACTTC. This gives the protein CASSPSTGGPYEQYF.

The V gene is TRBV6-5, the J gene TRBJ1-2; no reliable D call. Per the germline V gene, CDR1 is MNHEY and CDR2 is SVGAGI. V lost 7 bases to trimming and J lost 5 bases, with 20 bases between them. The CDR3 is 15 residues long. CDR3 amino acids: CASIPSAQFRYGYTF. The CDR3 DNA is TGTGCCAGCATCCCCAGCGCGCAGTTTCGGTATGGCTACACCTTC.

The CDR3 is CAWSVGQPQHF. For the CDR3, the DNA is TGTGCCTGGAGTGTCGGTCAGCCCCAGCATTTT. This chain uses TRBV30 with TRBJ1-5; D ambiguous. Trimming pared 0 bases from V and 6 bases from J, leaving 3 bases between. CDR3 length equals 11 residues. Germline CDR1 is GTSNPN and CDR2 is SVGIG (reference sequence). Drawing the rest from reference TRBV30 and TRBJ1-5, the complete variable domain is SQTIHQWPATLVQPVGSPLSLECTVEGTSNPNLYWYRQAAGRGLQLLFYSVGIGQISSEVPQNLSASRPQDRQFILSSKKLLLSDSGFYLCAWSVGQPQHFGDGTRLSIL.

The table lists this clone with a count of one. V gene TRBV3-1 (or the pseudogene TRBV3-2) combines with J gene TRBJ1-1, with D perhaps matching TRBD1 (5 bases). Trimming shortened V by 2 bases and J by 2 bases, and 12 bases separated the two germline ends. CDR3 length: 15 residues. CDR1 is LGHDT, CDR2 YNNKEL, per germline (reference sequence). The CDR3, as DNA: TGTGCCAGCAGCCAAATTGGAGGGGCTAACACTGAAGCTTTCTTT. Translating it yields CASSQIGGANTEAFF.

Turning to this clone: Compared with germline, one end of the junction differs, possibly owing to a read error. This chain's CDR3 is CASSNAFSGYSEQFF. CDR3 DNA: TGTGCCAGCAGCAACGCTTTTAGCGGTTACAGTGAGCAGTTCTTC. The chain combines TRBV7-2 with TRBJ2-1; TRBD2 might be the D (6 bases). This CDR3 has 15 residues. The germline V gene has CDR1 SGHTA and CDR2 FQGNSA.

V gene TRBV19 combines with J gene TRBJ1-1; D uncertain. Trimming removed 1 base at V and 4 bases at J, with 10 bases between. The CDR3 spans 14 residues. CDR1 and CDR2 from the germline V gene are LNHDA and SQIVND (reference sequence). The CDR3 nucleotides read TGTGCCAGTAGTATAGGGGAGGCTCCCACTGAAGCTTTCTTT. Residues: CASSIGEAPTEAFF.

This clone has just one count. The rearrangement uses TRBV29-1 and TRBJ2-1; 7 nucleotides match TRBD1. This CDR3 is built from 13 residues. J was trimmed by 9 bases and V by 6 bases; bases with no gene match: 11. The germline V gene encodes CDR1 SQVTM and CDR2 ANQGSEA. The DNA for the CDR3 is TGCAGCGTGGAAAGACAGGGTAAGGGTGAGCAGTTCTTC. It encodes CSVERQGKGEQFF.

The chain uses TRBV7-2 and TRBJ2-4, with 15 nucleotides matching TRBD2. CDR1 is SGHTA, CDR2 FQGNSA, per germline. The CDR3 spans 19 residues. Trimming took 5 bases from V and 0 from J; bases not matched to a gene: 8. In DNA form, the CDR3 reads TGTGCCAGCAGCCCGGGACTAGCGGGAGGCCTTCTAGCCAAAAACATTCAGTACTTC. Translation: CASSPGLAGGLLAKNIQYF.

This clone was picked up one time. This chain uses TRBV5-4 with TRBJ2-3; D might be TRBD1 or TRBD2, each matching 5 bases. Germline V gene sequence: CDR1 SGHNT, CDR2 YYREEE (reference sequence). The CDR3 runs to 17 residues. The V end was cut by 4 bases, the J end by 0 bases, with 18 bases between. The CDR3 sequence is CASSGGAPTASTDTQYF. The CDR3, as DNA: TGTGCCAGCAGCGGAGGCGCCCCGACAGCTAGCACAGATACGCAGTATTTT.

V and J are TRBV2 and TRBJ2-2; 8 bases line up with TRBD2. From germline, CDR1 is SNHLY and CDR2 FYNNEI. V lost 7 bases, J lost 4 bases, and 5 bases stayed unmatched. This CDR3 has 14 residues. The CDR3 DNA is TGTGCCAGCACGGGGGGGCTGGGCACCGGGGAGCTGTTTTTT. This gives the protein CASTGGLGTGELFF.

The table lists this clone with a few counts. This sequence joins TRBV7-9 and TRBJ1-1, with D possibly being TRBD1 (5 bases). Germline V gene data show CDR1 as SEHNR and CDR2 as FQNEAQ (reference sequence). V shed 1 base and J shed 1 base, with 7 bases lying between them. This CDR3 spans 14 amino acids. CDR3 nucleotides: TGTGCCAGCAGCTTAGGGCAGGGGAACACTGAAGCTTTCTTT. Protein sequence: CASSLGQGNTEAFF.

V and J are TRBV5-4 and TRBJ2-1; 12 bases are a match to TRBD2. This CDR3 spans 18 amino acids. V dropped 3 bases and J dropped 7; count of bases not matched to a gene: 14. CDR1 is SGHNT, CDR2 YYREEE, per germline (reference sequence). The CDR3 loop reads CASSSGRLAGGPMNEQFF. As DNA, the CDR3 is TGTGCCAGCAGCTCGGGACGGCTAGCGGGAGGGCCGATGAATGAGCAGTTCTTC.

The chain has TRBV5-6 and TRBJ1-2, with a tentative D call TRBD1 (5 bases). This CDR3 is built from 15 residues. The V gene lost 0 bases and the J gene lost 4 bases, with 13 bases spanning the gap. In germline, CDR1 is SGHDT, CDR2 YYEEEE. CDR3 sequence (DNA): TGTGCCAGCAGCTTGGCGGCAGGGTCCCTCTATGGCTACACCTTC. Translation: CASSLAAGSLYGYTF.

The chain recombines TRBV3-1 (or the pseudogene TRBV3-2) with TRBJ2-3; possible D gene TRBD1, 6 bases. Trimming took off 3 bases at V and 1 base at J, with 11 bases between the two ends. Germline lookup yields CDR1 LGHDT and CDR2 YNNKEL (reference sequence). The CDR3 runs 15 residues. The CDR3 region has the DNA TGTGCCAGCAGCCATCCGACAGGACGCACAGATACGCAGTATTTT. This gives the protein CASSHPTGRTDTQYF.

This chain connects TRBV6-5 to TRBJ1-5; D call uncertain. The CDR3 totals 15 residues. Germline V gives CDR1 MNHEY, CDR2 SVGAGI. V lost 4 bases, J lost 0 bases, and 10 bases lay in between. In nucleotides, the CDR3 is TGTGCCAGCAGTTCTGACGGTTATAGCAATCAGCCCCAGCATTTT. Amino acid sequence: CASSSDGYSNQPQHF.